A selection of T cell receptor beta chains follows, all from one sample in a study of regulatory dendritic cells for organ transplantation. For these receptors, no antigen is known. Assay: immunoSEQ multiplex PCR; the TCRdb copy retains only in-frame clones and omits some. The table has approximately 10,000 clones, 65% to 85% seen once. The sequenced sample consisted of memory CD4+ T cells from blood cultured with regulatory dendritic cells. The receptors here all came from a human donor in good health. Each CDR3 is given with its conserved first and last residue. The D gene is left open where the match is weak. Expanded clones get a size class; other rows say once, few or many, or leave the size out.

>TRBJ2-3|.|12|.|TRBV5-5
TGTGCCAGCAGCTTCAGGGAAGATACGCAGTATTTT
CASSFREDTQYF
>TRBJ2-7|.|13|few|TRBV6-6
TGTGCCAGCAGTTGGGAGAGACATAGCGAGCAGTACTTC
CASSWERHSEQYF
>TRBJ2-7|TRBD2|17|.|TRBV5-4
TGTGCCAGCAGCTTGTCGCCCGGGACTAGCGGGGGGTACGAGCAGTACTTC
CASSLSPGTSGGYEQYF
>TRBJ2-5|TRBD1|14|.|TRBV12-5
TGTGCTAGTGGTTTGGGACAGGGACAAGAGACCCAGTACTTC
CASGLGQGQETQYF
>TRBJ2-3|.|13|.|TRBV7-3
TGTGCCAGCAGCCCAAGCGGCGGGGATACGCAGTATTTT
CASSPSGGDTQYF
>TRBJ2-3|.|14|once|TRBV5-1
TGCGCCAGCAGCCTGCGCGAACCCACAGATACGCAGTATTTT
CASSLREPTDTQYF
>TRBJ2-3|TRBD2|16|.|TRBV19
TGTGCCAGTAGTATGACAGCGGGACGGAACACAGATACGCAGTATTTT
CASSMTAGRNTDTQYF
>TRBJ2-1|TRBD2|17|.|TRBV18
TGTGCCAGCTCACCACCCGGACTAGCGGGGGGCGTAAGTGAGCAGTTCTTC
CASSPPGLAGGVSEQFF
>TRBJ1-5|.|15|.|TRBV7-6
TGTGCCAGCAGCTTAGGGCAGTATAGCAATCAGCCCCAGCATTTT
CASSLGQYSNQPQHF
>TRBJ2-3|TRBD2|15|.|TRBV5-4
TGTGCCAGCAGCTTGGGGGGACTAGCGACAGATACGCAGTATTTT
CASSLGGLATDTQYF
>TRBJ2-7|.|14|.|TRBV18
TGTGCCAGCTCACCGGGACAAAGATCCTACGAGCAGTACTTC
CASSPGQRSYEQYF
>TRBJ2-2|TRBD2|17|.|TRBV2
TGTGCCAGCACCCCCCGGGGAGGGCTATCGAACACCGGGGAGCTGTTTTTT
CASTPRGGLSNTGELFF
>TRBJ1-1|.|10|.|TRBV20-1
TGCAGTGCTGCCGCTCCCAGGGCTTTCTTT
CSAAAPRAFF
>TRBJ1-6|.|15|.|TRBV5-1
TGCGCCAGCAGCTTGGATACATTATATAATTCACCCCTCCACTTT
CASSLDTLYNSPLHF
>TRBJ1-2|.|14|once|TRBV5-1
TGCGCCAGCAGCTTGGAGCCGGGGAACTATGGCTACACCTTC
CASSLEPGNYGYTF
>TRBJ2-2|.|15|.|TRBV7-7
TGTGCTAGCAGCGCACAGGGAGGGGAGTTCGGGGAGCTGTTTTTT
CASSAQGGEFGELFF
>TRBJ2-2|.|17|.|TRBV7-8
TGTGCCAGCAGTCCCGGGGGAATAGGGGTGAACACCGGGGAGCTGTTTTTT
CASSPGGIGVNTGELFF
>TRBJ2-3|.|15|.|TRBV7-3
TGTGCCAGCAGCTTAACTCCAGGGGAGACAGATACGCAGTATTTT
CASSLTPGETDTQYF
>TRBJ1-2|.|12|few|TRBV5-4
TGTGCCAGCAGCCAAGAAAGGGGAGGCTACACCTTC
CASSQERGGYTF
>TRBJ2-7|.|14|once|TRBV7-2
TGTGCCAGCAGCTCCCGCGCTGGGGCTTACGAGCAGTACTTC
CASSSRAGAYEQYF
>TRBJ1-3|TRBD1|15|.|TRBV15
TGTGCCACCCGGGACAGGGTCAACTCTGGAAACACCATATATTTT
CATRDRVNSGNTIYF
>TRBJ2-7|TRBD1|14|.|TRBV10-3
TGTGCCATGGGTCAAGGGGGCAGTTCCTACGAGCAGTACTTC
CAMGQGGSSYEQYF
>TRBJ1-3|.|16|few|TRBV9
TGTGCCAGCAGCGAATCCGGGACTGTCTCTGGAAACACCATATATTTT
CASSESGTVSGNTIYF
>TRBJ2-3|TRBD1|16|.|TRBV19
TGTGCCAGTAGTACCATACAGGGGGCCGGGGGAGGTACGCAGTATTTT
CASSTIQGAGGGTQYF
>TRBJ1-5|.|16|.|TRBV4-1
TGCGCCAGCAGCCAAGTGGGGGGGTCAGACAATCAGCCCCAGCATTTT
CASSQVGGSDNQPQHF
>TRBJ2-1|TRBD1|18|.|TRBV18
TGTGCCAGCTCACCCCACTCTATTGGACAGGGGGCTGACAATGAGCAGTTCTTC
CASSPHSIGQGADNEQFF
>TRBJ2-7|.|16|.|TRBV10-2
TGCGCCAGCGGGTTATACTGGGGCTGGAACTCCTACGAGCAGTACTTC
CASGLYWGWNSYEQYF
>TRBJ1-2|.|12|.|TRBV5-4
TGTGCCAGCAGCTTGGAGGCAGGCGATTACACCTTC
CASSLEAGDYTF
>TRBJ1-6|TRBD1|17|.|TRBV27
TGTGCCAGCAGTCTCACCGGGACAGGGGCCTATAATTCACCCCTCCACTTT
CASSLTGTGAYNSPLHF
>TRBJ2-7|TRBD1|15|.|TRBV4-1
TGCGCCAGCAGCCGACAGACAGGGGGTTCCTACGAGCAGTACTTC
CASSRQTGGSYEQYF
>TRBJ1-5|.|15|few|TRBV6-1
TGTGCCAGCAATGAATTACAGGGCCCGCATCAGCCCCAGCATTTT
CASNELQGPHQPQHF
>TRBJ1-1|TRBD1|14|.|TRBV4-1
TGCGCCAGCAGCCAAGAAGGGACAGCCGACGAAGCTTTCTTT
CASSQEGTADEAFF
>TRBJ1-2|TRBD1|15|once|TRBV5-4
TGTGCCAGCAGCTCTTCAGGGGGCACTAACTATGGCTACACCTTC
CASSSSGGTNYGYTF
>TRBJ1-1|.|13|.|TRBV6-5
TGTGCCAGCAGTTCAGGGATGAACACTGAAGCTTTCTTT
CASSSGMNTEAFF
>TRBJ2-2|TRBD1|14|once|TRBV29-1
TGCAGCGCGGGAGGGACAGGGGCTTTCGGGGAGCTGTTTTTT
CSAGGTGAFGELFF
>TRBJ2-7|TRBD1|13|.|TRBV5-6
TGTGCCAGCAGCTTGGAGACAGGGTACGAGCAGTACTTC
CASSLETGYEQYF
>TRBJ2-2|.|14|.|TRBV5-1
TGCGCCAGCAGCTTGGAGCCACGATCAGGGGAGCTGTTTTTT
CASSLEPRSGELFF
>TRBJ1-3|TRBD1|14|.|TRBV7-2
TGTGCCAGCAAAAGGGACAGGAGTGGAAACACCATATATTTT
CASKRDRSGNTIYF
>TRBJ1-1|.|14|.|TRBV6-5
TGTGCCAGTTTCGTCGGGCAGGGGCATACTGAAGCTTTCTTT
CASFVGQGHTEAFF
>TRBJ2-2|TRBD1|15|.|TRBV5-1
TGCGCCAGCCAACAGGGGGTAGGAAACACCGGGGAGCTGTTTTTT
CASQQGVGNTGELFF
>TRBJ2-5|.|16|.|TRBV11-3
TGTGCCAGCAGCTTAGGGGTACAGGGAATCACAGAGACCCAGTACTTC
CASSLGVQGITETQYF
>TRBJ2-3|TRBD2|14|.|TRBV5-1
TGCGCCAGCCAGACTAGCGGGTTCACAGATACGCAGTATTTT
CASQTSGFTDTQYF
>TRBJ1-6|.|16|.|TRBV11-2
TGTGCCAGCAGCTTAGGTTGGGCAAGATATAATTCACCCCTCCACTTT
CASSLGWARYNSPLHF
>TRBJ1-2|.|15|few|TRBV5-6
TGTGCCAGCAGCCCACAGGGTTGGGGAACATATGGCTACACCTTC
CASSPQGWGTYGYTF
>TRBJ1-1|.|15|.|TRBV11-3
TGTGCCAGCAGCTGGGTTGCGGGGGGCAACACTGAAGCTTTCTTT
CASSWVAGGNTEAFF
>TRBJ2-7|TRBD1|13|.|TRBV7-9
TGTGCCAGCAGCTTGGGACAGGGGAATGAGCAGTACTTC
CASSLGQGNEQYF
>TRBJ1-1|.|14|.|TRBV6-5
TGTGCCAGCAGGGCAGGGAATATGAACACTGAAGCTTTCTTT
CASRAGNMNTEAFF
>TRBJ2-6|.|16|.|TRBV10-3
TGTGCCACTCGAGGACAGTTCCTCTCTGGGGCCAACGTCCTGACTTTC
CATRGQFLSGANVLTF
>TRBJ1-1|.|16|.|TRBV6-5
TGTGCCAGCAGTTACTCACTTAACAGGGAGAACACTGAAGCTTTCTTT
CASSYSLNRENTEAFF
>TRBJ2-5|TRBD2|13|.|TRBV19
TGTGCCACCACACCGGGAGGTCAAGAGACCCAGTACTTC
CATTPGGQETQYF
>TRBJ2-7|.|13|few|TRBV10-3
TGTGCCATCAGTGGGAGCAGGGAGGACGAGCAGTACTTC
CAISGSREDEQYF
>TRBJ1-5|TRBD1|16|.|TRBV19
TGTGCCAGTAGTATCTCTGACAGGGGGCGGATTCAGCCCCAGCATTTT
CASSISDRGRIQPQHF
>TRBJ2-7|TRBD1|15|few|TRBV5-1
TGCGCCAGCAGGGGAACAGGGGGCCCCTCGAATGAGCAGTACTTC
CASRGTGGPSNEQYF